This T cell receptor beta chain was observed in a study of graft-versus-host responses after intestinal transplantation. Background on the study: Anti-thymocyte globulin induction, then tacrolimus and steroids for roughly 3 years, went to all recipients.

Concerning this clone: Its matching antigen is unknown.

CDR3 length: 16 residues. The germline V gene has CDR1 MGHRA and CDR2 YSYEKL. Trimming left V 0 bases short and J 2 bases short, with 12 bases between. Profiled with immunoSEQ multiplex PCR; TCRdb holds only in-frame clones, not every one. The repertoire holds tens of thousands of clones, with 85% to 95% as singletons. Sequencing used unstimulated CD8+ T cells sorted from spleen or lymph node cells, obtained before transplant. The J gene is TRBJ2-3, the V gene TRBV4-1; no definite D call. The receptor was isolated from a human donor who was the organ donor for an intestinal transplant. The CDR3 protein is CASSQDWKLPTDTQYF. The CDR3 DNA follows: TGCGCCAGCAGCCAAGATTGGAAGCTTCCCACAGATACGCAGTATTTT.